A selection of T cell receptor beta chains follows, all from one sample in a study of T cell changes during pregnancy in multiple sclerosis. Sequencing used immunoSEQ multiplex PCR; TCRdb keeps in-frame clones, though not all of them. The repertoire holds tens of thousands of clones, with about 96% as singletons. This material consisted of CD8+ T cells from peripheral blood mononuclear cells, taken after pregnancy. Every receptor here comes from a female donor with multiple sclerosis, enrolled in a pregnancy study. CDR3s include the opening cysteine and the closing phenylalanine or tryptophan. A D gene is named only where the DNA matches it firmly. Clone size is given for some rows only: seen once, a few or many times, or a class if the clone is expanded.

abundance	v_gene	j_gene	d_gene	CDR3aa	CDR3nt
-	TRBV28	TRBJ1-1	TRBD1	CASSGTGEMNTEAFF	TGTGCCAGCAGTGGGACAGGGGAAATGAACACTGAAGCTTTCTTT
-	TRBV15	TRBJ2-7	-	CATSRDLAGSYEQYF	TGTGCCACCAGCAGAGATTTGGCAGGGTCCTACGAGCAGTACTTC
once	TRBV19	TRBJ2-1	TRBD2	CASSISSGEEQFF	TGTGCCAGTAGTATCTCTAGCGGGGAGGAGCAGTTCTTC
-	TRBV5-1	TRBJ2-1	-	CASSPEVGYNEQFF	TGCGCCAGCAGCCCGGAGGTGGGTTACAATGAGCAGTTCTTC
-	TRBV11-2	TRBJ2-5	TRBD2	CASSWTSDQETQYF	TGTGCCAGCAGCTGGACTAGCGACCAAGAGACCCAGTACTTC
-	TRBV7-2	TRBJ2-1	TRBD1	CASRQGANEQFF	TGTGCCAGCAGACAGGGGGCGAATGAGCAGTTCTTC
once	TRBV2	TRBJ2-3	TRBD2	CASRATSGSTDTQYF	TGTGCCAGCAGAGCGACTAGCGGGAGCACAGATACGCAGTATTTT
-	TRBV7-9	TRBJ2-5	-	CASSQLGSIKTQYF	TGTGCCAGCAGTCAATTGGGGAGTATAAAGACCCAGTACTTC
-	TRBV27	TRBJ2-7	-	CASRHTPLSGSYEQYF	TGTGCCAGCAGACATACCCCCCTTAGCGGCTCCTACGAGCAGTACTTC
-	TRBV18	TRBJ2-3	TRBD1	CASSPGTGIADTQYF	TGTGCCAGCTCACCGGGGACAGGGATTGCAGATACGCAGTATTTT
-	TRBV10-3	TRBJ2-1	-	CAISEVREFYNEQFF	TGTGCCATCAGTGAGGTTCGGGAGTTCTACAATGAGCAGTTCTTC
-	TRBV28	TRBJ1-1	-	CASSLWGGAGQLNTEAFF	TGTGCCAGCAGTTTATGGGGAGGGGCAGGACAGTTGAACACTGAAGCTTTCTTT
-	TRBV13	TRBJ2-1	TRBD2	CASSFGLAANNEQFF	TGTGCCAGCAGCTTTGGACTAGCGGCGAACAATGAGCAGTTCTTC
once	TRBV7-9	TRBJ2-3	-	CASIDSRVNTDTQYF	TGTGCCAGCATCGACAGCAGGGTCAACACAGATACGCAGTATTTT
-	TRBV27	TRBJ1-1	-	CASSPRGMNTEAFF	TGTGCCAGCAGCCCTAGGGGTATGAACACTGAAGCTTTCTTT
-	TRBV28	TRBJ2-1	TRBD1	CAMQQGNEQFF	TGTGCCATGCAACAGGGGAATGAGCAGTTCTTC
-	TRBV7-9	TRBJ2-1	TRBD2	CASSPQAGASEQFF	TGTGCCAGCAGCCCTCAAGCGGGAGCCAGTGAGCAGTTCTTC
-	TRBV7-9	TRBJ2-2	TRBD2	CASSLKGTSLNTGELFF	TGTGCCAGCAGCTTAAAGGGGACTAGTCTGAACACCGGGGAGCTGTTTTTT
-	TRBV7-8	TRBJ2-3	TRBD1	CASRHRGRLDTQYF	TGTGCCAGCAGGCACAGGGGGCGCTTGGATACGCAGTATTTT
-	TRBV28	TRBJ2-7	TRBD1	CASSYIRDRFLYEQYF	TGTGCCAGCAGCTACATCCGGGACAGGTTTCTCTACGAGCAGTACTTC
-	TRBV28	TRBJ2-5	-	CASSPPLNLALRETQYF	TGTGCCAGCAGCCCTCCTCTCAATCTAGCGTTAAGAGAGACCCAGTACTTC
-	TRBV9	TRBJ1-1	-	CASSVARGTEAFF	TGTGCCAGCAGCGTAGCTCGGGGCACTGAAGCTTTCTTT
-	TRBV6-5	TRBJ1-5	TRBD1	CASSPGQGRGQPQHF	TGTGCCAGCAGCCCCGGACAGGGCCGGGGTCAGCCCCAGCATTTT
-	TRBV19	TRBJ2-6	-	CASSIDKGRVGSGANVLTF	TGTGCCAGTAGTATAGATAAAGGCAGGGTGGGTTCTGGGGCCAACGTCCTGACTTTC
-	TRBV30	TRBJ2-5	TRBD1	CAWIRAGGVETQYF	TGTGCCTGGATACGGGCAGGGGGCGTGGAGACCCAGTACTTC
-	TRBV7-9	TRBJ1-5	-	CASSLGLEPQHF	TGTGCCAGCAGCTTGGGGCTGGAGCCCCAGCATTTT
-	TRBV7-7	TRBJ2-1	-	CASSLAPGNEQFF	TGTGCTAGCAGCTTAGCGCCGGGGAATGAGCAGTTCTTC
-	TRBV7-8	TRBJ2-7	-	CASSWTPSSYEQYF	TGTGCCAGCAGCTGGACTCCTAGCTCCTACGAGCAGTACTTC
-	TRBV10-3	TRBJ2-5	TRBD2	CAISDEGLAGGVWGETQYF	TGTGCCATCAGTGACGAGGGGTTAGCGGGAGGGGTTTGGGGAGAGACCCAGTACTTC
once	TRBV4-1	TRBJ2-3	-	CASSQDPTGALGDTQYF	TGCGCCAGCAGCCAAGATCCGACAGGTGCCCTAGGAGATACGCAGTATTTT
-	TRBV27	TRBJ2-3	-	CASRQTGTDTQYF	TGTGCCAGCAGGCAAACAGGCACAGATACGCAGTATTTT
few	TRBV19	TRBJ1-2	TRBD1	CASSIVTGGEEDYGYTF	TGTGCCAGTAGTATAGTTACAGGGGGCGAGGAGGACTATGGCTACACCTTC
-	TRBV7-8	TRBJ2-1	TRBD2	CASSPGLAGGFFGDEQFF	TGTGCCAGCAGCCCTGGACTAGCGGGAGGTTTTTTTGGGGATGAGCAGTTCTTC
-	TRBV28	TRBJ2-5	-	CAGNRAGEETQYF	TGTGCCGGGAACAGGGCGGGGGAAGAGACCCAGTACTTC
-	TRBV10-3	TRBJ1-2	-	CAISEGGGYTF	TGTGCCATCAGTGAAGGGGGTGGCTACACCTTC